The 18 T cell receptor beta chains listed next were all sequenced from one sample in a study of T cells in women clearing cervical HPV infection (dated 2018 in TCRdb). Receptor libraries were prepared by the immunoSEQ multiplex PCR assay. TCRdb re-hosts the immuneACCESS table, in-frame sequences only. Its copies lack some clones; in the studies checked, an unresolved V gene accounts for under half of them, and the cause for the rest is not known. The sample's clone listing holds 15,000 to 20,000 clones. 13% to 15% of the sample belongs to the ten largest clones. Sequenced input: blood buffy coat. All receptors derive from a woman aged 18 to 75 with a cervical HPV16 infection that either progressed to CIN3+ or cleared (not recorded which).

Turning to this clone: The read ends 3 residues before the CDR3 terminus; that terminus is restored from the germline J gene. The rearrangement joins TRBV7-9 to TRBJ2-7; 9 bases map to TRBD1. CDR1 and CDR2 (germline): SEHNR, FQNEAQ (reference sequence). The ends lost 5 bases at V and 5 bases at J; junction bases unmatched: 7. The CDR3 runs to 14 residues. The sequenced part of the CDR3 DNA is TGTGCCAGCAGCATGGGACAGGGCGTAGACGAG. This codes for CASSMGQGVDE. The whole CDR3 reads CASSMGQGVDEQYF.

The sequenced CDR3 bases are TGTGCCAGCAGTCAAGGTCCCCAGTCTACG. Translation: CASSQGPQST. The entire CDR3 reads CASSQGPQSTQYF. The rearrangement joins TRBV28 to TRBJ2-3, with D unresolved. The observed sequence ends 3 residues before the CDR3 terminus, with the missing tail filled in from the germline J gene. V was cut by 5 bases and J by 8 bases, with 14 bases left in between. The CDR3 runs to 13 residues. Germline CDR1 reads MDHEN; CDR2 reads SYDVKM.

On this clone itself: Germline and junction disagree at one end, which may indicate a read error. The CDR3 DNA, read in part, is TGTGCCAGCGCACCACTCGGGACTAGCGGGAGTTCGGATACG. It encodes CASAPLGTSGSSDT. The CDR3, in full, reads CASAPLGTSGSSDTQYF. The chain has TRBV18 and TRBJ2-3, with 14 nucleotides matching TRBD2. From the germline J gene comes the end of the CDR3, since the read stops 3 residues before it. This CDR3 region has 17 residues. Per germline, CDR1 KGHSH and CDR2 LQKENI.

As for this clone: The observed sequence ends 3 residues before the CDR3 terminus, with the missing tail filled in from the germline J gene. The chain recombines TRBV5-1 with TRBJ1-2, with TRBD1 identical over 7 bases. The V segment lost 4 bases and the J segment 4 bases; nucleotides outside the gene matches: 4. The CDR3 is 13 amino acids. From germline, CDR1 is SGHRS and CDR2 YFSETQ. The CDR3 DNA, read in part, is TGCGCCAGCAGCCTGGGACAGAGCTATGGC. Translating it yields CASSLGQSYG. Given in full, the CDR3 is CASSLGQSYGYTF. The full variable domain, in which reference TRBV5-1 and TRBJ1-2 provide the parts outside the CDR3, is KAGVTQTPRYLIKTRGQQVTLSCSPISGHRSVSWYQQTPGQGLQFLFEYFSETQRNKGNFPGRFSGRQFSNSRSEMNVSTLELGDSALYLCASSLGQSYGYTFGSGTRLTVV.

Concerning this clone itself: The observed sequence ends 3 residues before the CDR3 terminus, with the missing tail filled in from the germline J gene. The chain carries TRBV20-1 and TRBJ2-1; 14 positions match TRBD2. The V and J ends lost 5 bases and 1 base, in that order; junction bases with no gene match: 13. The germline CDR1 and CDR2 sequences are DFQATT and SNEGSKA (reference sequence). The CDR3 is made up of 19 amino acids. The CDR3 is CSASRPGLAGVRSYNEQFF. Incomplete CDR3 DNA: TGCAGTGCTTCCCGGCCGGGACTAGCGGGAGTTAGGTCCTACAATGAG.

A remark on this clone: Read data end 3 residues before the CDR3 end; the end is taken from the germline J gene. The chain carries TRBV6-1 and TRBJ2-1, with TRBD2 matching over 14 bases. This CDR3 has 16 residues. The V gene end was trimmed by 2 bases and the J gene end by 6 bases; junction bases not matched to a gene: 3. Per germline, CDR1 MNHNS and CDR2 SASEGT. The CDR3 bases that were read are TGTGCCAGCAGTGAAACGACTAGCGGGAGGGTCAATGAG. It codes for CASSETTSGRVNE. The whole CDR3 reads CASSETTSGRVNEQFF.

As to this clone: The sequenced fragment ends 3 residues before the CDR3 boundary, so the rest is inferred from the germline J gene. The V and J genes are TRBV20-1 and TRBJ1-6; the match to TRBD1 covers 8 bases. This CDR3 comprises 13 residues. J gave up 9 bases and V 3 bases, and 4 bases lay outside the gene matches. Germline CDR1 reads DFQATT; CDR2 reads SNEGSKA (reference sequence). This CDR3 is CSARGTGGSPLHF. The covered CDR3 bases are TGCAGTGCTAGGGGGACAGGAGGTTCACCC.

CDR3 sequence reads: CASSLGRDSRSDEQFF. The CDR3 bases that were read are TGCGCCAGCAGCTTAGGGCGGGACTCACGGTCCGATGAG. This chain links TRBV5-1 with TRBJ2-1, with D possibly matching TRBD2 (6 bases). The observed sequence ends 3 residues before the CDR3 terminus, with the missing tail filled in from the germline J gene. Germline V CDR1 and CDR2: SGHRS, YFSETQ. Trimming took 2 bases from V and 8 from J, leaving 20 bases between them. The CDR3 runs to 16 residues.

About this clone: Read data end 3 residues before the CDR3 end; the end is taken from the germline J gene. The rearrangement joins TRBV7-9 to TRBJ1-2; 9 bases line up with TRBD1. Germline V lookup: CDR1 SEHNR, CDR2 FQNEAQ (reference sequence). The CDR3 is 13 amino acids. The CDR3 reads CASRGQGNNDYTF. The DNA read from the CDR3 is TGTGCCAGCAGGGGACAGGGCAACAATGAC. The variable domain in full, with the rest retrieved from reference TRBV7-9 and TRBJ1-2, is DTGVSQNPRHKITKRGQNVTFRCDPISEHNRLYWYRQTLGQGPEFLTYFQNEAQLEKSRLLSDRFSAERPKGSFSTLEIQRTEQGDSAMYLCASRGQGNNDYTFGSGTRLTVV.

About this clone itself: The read terminates 3 residues before the CDR3 end, so the remaining end is supplied by the germline J gene. V is TRBV28 and J is TRBJ2-7, with 8 bases lining up with TRBD1. J lost 6 bases, V lost 6 bases, and 10 bases had no gene match. Germline loops: CDR1 MDHEN, CDR2 SYDVKM. The CDR3 totals 14 residues. The CDR3 loop is CASSTEDREAEQYF. CDR3 DNA, as far as it was read: TGTGCCAGCAGCACCGAGGACAGGGAGGCCGAG.

Comments on this clone: The sequence runs out 3 residues before the end of the CDR3; the remainder is reconstructed from the germline J gene. The rearrangement links TRBV11-3 to TRBJ1-1, with D uncertain. The CDR3 has 13 amino acids. V shed 3 bases and J shed 4 bases, with 9 bases lying between them. Germline loops: CDR1 SGHNT, CDR2 YENEEA. The CDR3 DNA, read in part, is TGTGCCAGCAGCTTCGGGTTACGCACTGAA. It translates to CASSFGLRTE. The CDR3 in full is CASSFGLRTEAFF.

The sequenced CDR3 bases are TGTGCCTGGAGTGAGGGCTCTGGAAACACC. It yields the protein CAWSEGSGNT. The CDR3 in its entirety is CAWSEGSGNTIYF. The chain carries TRBV30 and TRBJ1-3, with unresolved D. The CDR3 end falls 3 residues outside the read, so it is completed with the germline J gene. V dropped 1 base and J dropped 0 bases, with 4 bases sitting between them. The CDR3 covers 13 residues. Germline lookup yields CDR1 GTSNPN and CDR2 SVGIG (reference sequence).

Of note for this clone: The read gets to within 3 residues of the CDR3 end, and the germline J gene fills in the rest. The chain uses TRBV2 and TRBJ1-2; D remains unclear. Germline V CDR1 and CDR2: SNHLY, FYNNEI. There are 13 residues in the CDR3. The CDR3 sequence: CASSDYGVGGYTF. The CDR3 DNA, read in part, is TGTGCCAGCAGTGATTACGGGGTAGGGGGC.

For this clone: Read coverage stops 3 residues before the CDR3 terminus; the germline J gene supplies the remainder. V is TRBV7-2 and J is TRBJ2-7; TRBD2 aligns across 10 bases. Trimming at V came to 3 bases and at J to 0 bases, leaving 2 bases not matched to a gene. The CDR3 consists of 15 residues. Germline lookup yields CDR1 SGHTA and CDR2 FQGNSA. CDR3 DNA, as far as it was read: TGTGCCAGCAGCTTCGGACTAGCGGTCTCCTACGAG. It yields the protein CASSFGLAVSYE. The full CDR3 sequence reads CASSFGLAVSYEQYF.

About this clone itself: The read halts 3 residues ahead of the CDR3 end, with the missing end drawn from the germline J gene. The J gene is TRBJ2-2, the V gene TRBV19; the match to TRBD1 covers 10 bases. Germline CDR1 LNHDA, CDR2 SQIVND (reference sequence). This CDR3 is built from 16 residues. J gave up 3 bases and V 6 bases, and 7 bases lay outside the gene matches. CDR3 amino acids: CASRRKGQGYTGELFF. Incomplete CDR3 DNA: TGTGCCAGTAGGAGGAAGGGACAGGGGTACACCGGGGAG.

Worth noting for this clone: The read ends 3 residues early relative to the CDR3; the germline J gene fills the gap. The chain carries TRBV7-6 and TRBJ2-7, with TRBD2 matching over 9 bases. CDR3 length equals 15 residues. V shed 2 bases and J 5 bases; nucleotides not matched to a gene: 7. CDR1 and CDR2 (germline): SGHVS, FNYEAQ. CDR3 bases read: TGTGCCAGCAGCTTATTCAGCGGGAGGTCGGACGAG. This codes for CASSLFSGRSDE. The full CDR3 is CASSLFSGRSDEQYF.

As for this clone: Sequencing ends 3 residues short of the CDR3 end; the germline J gene provides the rest. The chain employs TRBV19 and TRBJ2-3; 7 nucleotides line up with TRBD1. Looked up from germline, CDR1 is LNHDA and CDR2 is SQIVND (reference sequence). This CDR3 has 14 residues. Trimming removed 4 bases from V and 3 bases from J; junction bases left unmatched: 4. The DNA read from the CDR3 is TGTGCCAGTAGTAGGGGACAGACAACAGATACG. Translation gives CASSRGQTTDT. The whole CDR3 protein reads CASSRGQTTDTQYF.

In the case of this clone: The missing CDR3 end, 3 residues past where the read stops, is filled in from the germline J gene. The gene calls are TRBV2 and TRBJ1-1, with unresolved D. This CDR3 is built from 13 residues. The V and J ends lost 6 bases and 0 bases respectively, with 8 bases between them. Looked up from germline, CDR1 is SNHLY and CDR2 is FYNNEI. The CDR3 protein is CASRVEMNTEAFF. The sequenced part of the CDR3 DNA is TGTGCCAGCAGGGTAGAAATGAACACTGAA.